The 18 T cell receptor beta chains below all came from one sample that was sequenced in a study of shared clonotypes between healthy human individuals. TCRdb's table, derived via immunoSEQ multiplex PCR, lists solely in-frame clones and lacks some. This sample has 2 million to 2.5 million clones, with around 95% found just once. The sequencing input was naive CD4+ T cells sorted from blood. Described subset: CD45RA+ positively selected. Receptors originate from a man aged 18 to 35 in good health.

The chain carries TRBV5-1 and TRBJ2-3, with 10 bases matching TRBD1. Trimming cost V 0 bases and J 3 bases; bases outside gene matches: 4. This CDR3 has 16 residues. Germline CDR1 reads SGHRS; CDR2 reads YFSETQ. The CDR3 bases are TGCGCCAGCAGCTTGGGACAGGGGGCTTATACAGATACGCAGTATTTT. Amino acid sequence: CASSLGQGAYTDTQYF.

The chain joins TRBV6-5 to TRBJ1-2; D call uncertain. Germline V gives CDR1 MNHEY, CDR2 SVGAGI. The CDR3 contains 13 residues. Trimming shortened V by 6 bases and J by 6 bases, and 14 bases separated the two germline ends. The CDR3, as DNA: TGTGCCAGCAGGGCGCTAGGTGGTGATGGCTACACCTTC. Protein: CASRALGGDGYTF.

This clone has only one observation. The rearrangement links TRBV18 to TRBJ1-4; TRBD1 is a possible D gene (6 bases). This CDR3 comprises 15 residues. Germline assignment: CDR1 KGHSH and CDR2 LQKENI. Trimming removed 5 bases at V and 7 bases at J, with 17 bases between. The CDR3 reads CASSTGQGIVEKLFF. The CDR3 DNA reads TGTGCCAGCTCAACGGGACAAGGGATAGTTGAAAAACTGTTTTTT.

The chain employs TRBV7-2 and TRBJ1-3, with 9 nucleotides matching TRBD1. This CDR3 spans 17 amino acids. V shed 4 bases, J shed 0 bases, and the junction held 7 bases outside the gene matches. CDR1 is SGHTA and CDR2 is FQGNSA in the germline V gene. The CDR3 loop reads CASSSRDRAISGNTIYF. The DNA for the CDR3 is TGTGCCAGCAGCTCCCGGGACAGGGCTATCTCTGGAAACACCATATATTTT. Complete variable domain (other parts from reference TRBV7-2 and TRBJ1-3): GAGVSQSPSNKVTEKGKDVELRCDPISGHTALYWYRQSLGQGLEFLIYFQGNSAPDKSGLPSDRFSAERTGGSVSTLTIQRTQQEDSAVYLCASSSRDRAISGNTIYFGEGSWLTVV.

V and J are TRBV11-3 and TRBJ2-3; 8 bases agree with TRBD1. The V segment lost 1 base and the J segment 1 base; nucleotides outside the gene matches: 7. Germline V gene data show CDR1 as SGHNT and CDR2 as YENEEA. The CDR3 length is 17 residues. The DNA for the CDR3 is TGTGCCAGCAGCTTAGCCGGGGCGGGACAGGGCACAGATACGCAGTATTTT. Translated: CASSLAGAGQGTDTQYF.

The chain carries TRBV29-1 and TRBJ2-5, with 12 bases that match TRBD1. Trimming removed 5 bases from V and 6 bases from J; junction bases left unmatched: 7. Germline assignment: CDR1 SQVTM and CDR2 ANQGSEA. The CDR3 is made up of 14 amino acids. The CDR3 region is CSVPRDRGQKTQYF. In DNA form, the CDR3 reads TGCAGCGTTCCGCGGGACAGGGGGCAAAAGACCCAGTACTTC.

In this sample, this clone turned up once. V usage is TRBV28 and J usage is TRBJ2-7; D not resolved. V was clipped by 1 base and J by 2 bases, with 3 bases between them. Germline V gene lookup returns CDR1 MDHEN and CDR2 SYDVKM. CDR3 length: 12 residues. The CDR3 DNA follows: TGTGCCAGCAGTTTATATGCCTACGAGCAGTACTTC. Translated, it gives CASSLYAYEQYF.

The J gene is TRBJ2-4, the V gene TRBV4-1, with D unclear. V lost 1 base, J lost 1 base, and 5 bases lay in between. Germline V lookup: CDR1 MGHRA, CDR2 YSYEKL. The CDR3 is made up of 14 amino acids. This CDR3 is CASSQVGAKNIQYF. CDR3 bases: TGCGCCAGCAGCCAAGTAGGGGCCAAAAACATTCAGTACTTC.

The chain employs TRBV7-8 and TRBJ1-2, with a tentative D call TRBD1 (5 bases). The V end lost 2 bases, the J end lost 5 bases, and 18 bases lay between the germline ends. Germline V lookup: CDR1 SGHVS, CDR2 FQNEAQ. This CDR3 comprises 16 residues. The CDR3: CASSLKGPSSGYGYTF. Here the CDR3 DNA reads TGTGCCAGCAGCTTAAAGGGACCCTCTAGTGGATATGGCTACACCTTC.

The genes are TRBV5-1 and TRBJ2-5; D gene unclear. The CDR3 contains 14 residues. Trimming cost V 1 base and J 5 bases, with 12 bases left between them. The germline CDR1 and CDR2 sequences are SGHRS and YFSETQ. In DNA, the CDR3 is TGCGCCAGCAGCTTGCTGGGGATTAGGGAGACCCAGTACTTC. Translating gives CASSLLGIRETQYF. The whole variable domain, remainder taken from reference TRBV5-1 and TRBJ2-5, is KAGVTQTPRYLIKTRGQQVTLSCSPISGHRSVSWYQQTPGQGLQFLFEYFSETQRNKGNFPGRFSGRQFSNSRSEMNVSTLELGDSALYLCASSLLGIRETQYFGPGTRLLVL.

V and J are TRBV6-6 and TRBJ2-1, with D possibly being TRBD2 (5 bases). The V gene's germline CDR1 is MNHNY and CDR2 SVGAGI (reference sequence). Trimming removed 6 bases from V and 5 bases from J, with 17 bases in between. This CDR3 spans 15 amino acids. The CDR3: CASRARASTNNEQFF. The CDR3 DNA reads TGTGCCAGCAGAGCGAGGGCTAGCACAAACAATGAGCAGTTCTTC.

The chain links TRBV29-1 to TRBJ2-7, with D unresolved. Looked up from germline, CDR1 is SQVTM and CDR2 is ANQGSEA. This CDR3 has 13 residues. Trimming shortened V by 0 bases and J by 3 bases, and 9 bases separated the two germline ends. DNA of the CDR3: TGCAGCGTTGAAGATCCTCGCAACTACGAGCAGTACTTC. It codes for CSVEDPRNYEQYF.

The chain is built from TRBV4-1 and TRBJ2-3; 7 positions agree with TRBD2. The CDR3 runs 18 residues. The junction had 14 bases not matched to a gene; V was cut back by 4 bases and J by 1 base. Germline V gene lookup returns CDR1 MGHRA and CDR2 YSYEKL. CDR3 coding DNA: TGCGCCAGCAGCCGATCCCCCGGGGCGGGAGACGGCACAGATACGCAGTATTTT. It translates to CASSRSPGAGDGTDTQYF.

Only one count was recorded for this clone. V is TRBV5-1 and J is TRBJ1-3; a weak D match, TRBD1 (5 bases). Germline V gene data show CDR1 as SGHRS and CDR2 as YFSETQ. Trimming stripped 3 bases from V and 0 bases from J, with 13 bases between. The CDR3 is 16 amino acids. The CDR3 region is CASSSGHSGSGNTIYF. The CDR3 nucleotides read TGCGCCAGCAGCTCCGGACATAGCGGCTCTGGAAACACCATATATTTT.

V gene TRBV19 combines with J gene TRBJ1-1; D is uncertain. Trimming removed 3 bases from V and 0 bases from J, with 8 bases in between. Germline CDR1 is LNHDA and CDR2 is SQIVND (reference sequence). The CDR3 consists of 14 residues. The CDR3 region has the DNA TGTGCCAGTAGTATCAAGTGGGTGAACACTGAAGCTTTCTTT. It is translated as CASSIKWVNTEAFF.

V is TRBV4-2 and J is TRBJ2-3; 11 nucleotides line up with TRBD1. CDR3 length: 18 residues. The V segment lost 2 bases and the J segment 0 bases; nucleotides outside the gene matches: 7. From germline, CDR1 is LGHNA and CDR2 YNFKEQ. The CDR3 is CASSQSLGQGVSTDTQYF. The DNA for the CDR3 is TGTGCCAGCAGCCAATCTTTGGGACAGGGGGTCAGCACAGATACGCAGTATTTT.

The gene calls are TRBV10-3 and TRBJ1-5; D gene unclear. In germline, CDR1 is ENHRY, CDR2 SYGVKD. CDR3 length: 13 amino acids. Trimming left V 11 bases short and J 3 bases short, with 14 bases between. CDR3 DNA sequence: TGTGCCTCCACCGGGATAGCCAATCAGCCCCAGCATTTT. This encodes CASTGIANQPQHF.

This clone was seen a single time. The chain employs TRBV5-6 and TRBJ2-7; TRBD2 matches 10 bases. The CDR3 sequence is 15 residues long. Per germline, CDR1 SGHDT and CDR2 YYEEEE. Trimming cost V 1 base and J 5 bases; bases outside gene matches: 6. CDR3 amino acids: CASSLLQREGDEQYF. The CDR3 bases are TGTGCCAGCAGCTTGCTCCAGCGGGAGGGAGACGAGCAGTACTTC.